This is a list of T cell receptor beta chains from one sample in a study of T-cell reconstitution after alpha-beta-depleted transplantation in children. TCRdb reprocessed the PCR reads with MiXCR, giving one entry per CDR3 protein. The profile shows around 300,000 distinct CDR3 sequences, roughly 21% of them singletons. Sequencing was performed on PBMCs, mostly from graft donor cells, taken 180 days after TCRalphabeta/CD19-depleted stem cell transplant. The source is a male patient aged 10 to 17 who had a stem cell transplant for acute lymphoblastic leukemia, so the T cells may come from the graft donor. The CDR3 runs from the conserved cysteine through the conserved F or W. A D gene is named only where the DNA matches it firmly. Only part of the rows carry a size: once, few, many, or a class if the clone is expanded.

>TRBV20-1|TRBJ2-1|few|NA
CSARDLAGLNEQFF
TGCAGTGCTAGAGATTTGGCGGGTCTCAATGAGCAGTTCTTC
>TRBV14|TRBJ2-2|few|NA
CASSQPRDTGELFF
TGTGCCAGCAGCCAACCGAGGGACACCGGGGAGCTGTTTTTT
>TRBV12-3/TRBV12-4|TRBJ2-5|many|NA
CASSFLTSIQTQYF
TGTGCCAGCAGTTTCCTTACTAGCATTCAGACCCAGTACTTC
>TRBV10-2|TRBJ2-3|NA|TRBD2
CASSRLATYTDTQYF
TGCGCCAGCAGTCGACTAGCCACATACACAGATACGCAGTATTTT
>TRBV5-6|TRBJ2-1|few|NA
CASSLLPRAGINHEQFF
TGTGCCAGCAGCTTGCTCCCTAGGGCGGGAATTAATCATGAGCAGTTCTTC
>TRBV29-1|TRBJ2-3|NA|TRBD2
CSVDTSGTTDTQYF
TGCAGCGTTGATACTAGCGGGACCACAGATACGCAGTATTTT
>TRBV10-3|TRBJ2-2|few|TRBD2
CAISESAGLAGPNTGELFF
TGTGCCATCAGTGAGTCCGCGGGACTAGCGGGACCGAACACCGGGGAGCTGTTTTTT
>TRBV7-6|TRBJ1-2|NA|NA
CASSLNPGNDYGYTF
TGTGCCAGCAGCTTAAATCCCGGGAACGACTATGGCTACACCTTC
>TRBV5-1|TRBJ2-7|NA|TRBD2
CASSVGPGTRGAYEQYF
TGCGCCAGCAGCGTCGGCCCCGGGACTAGGGGGGCCTACGAGCAGTACTTC
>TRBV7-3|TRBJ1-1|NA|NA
CASSLRGQSNTEAFF
TGTGCCAGCAGCTTAAGAGGACAGAGTAACACTGAAGCTTTCTTT
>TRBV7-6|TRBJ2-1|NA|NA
CASSLEAPLFDEQFF
TGTGCCAGCAGCTTAGAAGCACCTCTTTTCGATGAGCAGTTCTTC
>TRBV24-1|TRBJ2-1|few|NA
CATSDSVNYNEQFF
TGTGCCACCAGTGATTCGGTCAACTACAATGAGCAGTTCTTC
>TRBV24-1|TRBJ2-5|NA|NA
CATSPPIGGETQYF
TGTGCCACCAGCCCCCCCATTGGGGGAGAGACCCAGTACTTC
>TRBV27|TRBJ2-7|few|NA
CASSNRPYEQYF
TGTGCCAGCAGTAACAGGCCCTACGAGCAGTACTTC
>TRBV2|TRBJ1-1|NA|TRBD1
CASPGQANTEAFF
TGTGCCAGCCCGGGACAGGCTAACACTGAAGCTTTCTTT
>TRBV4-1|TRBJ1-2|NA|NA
CASSQLGLQWGYTF
TGCGCCAGCAGCCAATTGGGACTCCAGTGGGGCTACACCTTC
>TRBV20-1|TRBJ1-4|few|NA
CSARLPGPEKLFF
TGCAGTGCTAGGTTGCCGGGTCCCGAAAAACTGTTTTTT
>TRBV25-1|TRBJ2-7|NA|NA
CASSASGQSPEQYF
TGTGCCAGCAGTGCATCAGGACAGTCCCCTGAGCAGTACTTC
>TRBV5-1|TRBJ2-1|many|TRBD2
CASSVVKRDVYNEQFF
TGCGCCAGCAGCGTTGTGAAGCGGGACGTCTACAATGAGCAGTTCTTC
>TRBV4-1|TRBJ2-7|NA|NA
CASSPPLAREQYF
TGCGCCAGCAGCCCACCACTAGCTCGGGAGCAGTACTTC
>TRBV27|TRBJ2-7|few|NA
CASTGTLLPGEQYF
TGTGCCAGCACGGGGACACTATTACCAGGGGAGCAGTACTTC
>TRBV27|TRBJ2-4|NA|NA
CASSYDSYPKNIQYF
TGTGCCAGCAGTTATGACAGCTACCCCAAAAACATTCAGTACTTC
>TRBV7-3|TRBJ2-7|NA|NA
CASSLNAPQYF
TGTGCCAGCAGCTTAAATGCACCACAGTACTTC
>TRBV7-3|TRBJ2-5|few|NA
CASSLRGLAQETQYF
TGTGCCAGCAGCTTAAGGGGTCTGGCTCAAGAGACCCAGTACTTC
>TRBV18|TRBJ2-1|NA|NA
CASSPPAAGEQFF
TGTGCCAGCTCACCACCGGCAGCAGGTGAGCAGTTCTTC